The clone carrying this TCR beta chain was counted at least ten times. There are 16 residues in the CDR3. V was clipped by 3 bases and J by 2 bases; unmatched bases: 8. Germline values: CDR1 MNHEY, CDR2 SMNVEV (reference sequence). TCRdb ran MiXCR on the reads and lists one entry per CDR3 protein. The table records 200,000 to 300,000 distinct CDR3 sequences, roughly 10% of them present only once. The sample belongs to a study of T cell repertoires in cytomegalovirus infection. The clonotype was recovered from a human donor in good health (CMV status not recorded). Some clones in this sample may be carry-over from other donors' samples. This chain links TRBV27 with TRBJ2-3; the match to TRBD2 covers 7 bases. Specimen: PBMCs. CDR3 in amino acids: CASSLARGGPTDTQYF. The CDR3 nucleotides read TGTGCCAGCAGTTTGGCCCGGGGAGGGCCCACAGATACGCAGTATTTT.